Presented here are 15 T cell receptor beta chains from one specimen sequenced in a study of preoperative IRX-2 immunotherapy in early breast cancer. The data were produced by immunoSEQ multiplex PCR, yet TCRdb's version contains in-frame clones alone and is incomplete. The data show about 98,000 clones, more than 80% seen once. Noted treatment: preoperative locoregional IRX-2 cytokine immunotherapy. The sample consisted of tumor tissue, taken after IRX-2 immunotherapy. The receptors shown here come from a human donor with breast cancer.

CDR3 DNA sequence: TGTGCCACCAGCCAAACTTGGAACACCGGGGAGCTGTTTTTT. Translating gives CATSQTWNTGELFF. This chain uses TRBV15 with TRBJ2-2; D is undetermined. V was pared by 5 bases and J by 1 base, with 8 bases between. This CDR3 spans 14 amino acids. Per germline, CDR1 LNHNV and CDR2 YYDKDF (reference sequence).

This chain links TRBV28 with TRBJ2-7; D call uncertain. The CDR3 length is 15 residues. Trimming left V 5 bases short and J 0 bases short, with 14 bases between. Germline V lookup: CDR1 MDHEN, CDR2 SYDVKM. The CDR3 DNA sequence: TGTGCCAGCAGTACTCCTAAGTGGAGCTCCTACGAGCAGTACTTC. This encodes CASSTPKWSSYEQYF.

This CDR3 is CASGLRLLAGEEETQYF. CDR3 nucleotides: TGTGCTAGTGGTTTGCGCCTACTAGCGGGAGAGGAGGAGACCCAGTACTTC. The V and J genes are TRBV12-5 and TRBJ2-5, with 11 bases lining up with TRBD2. The CDR3 is made up of 17 amino acids. Germline CDR1 reads LGHNT; CDR2 reads FRNRAP. V lost 2 bases and J lost 5; bases outside the gene matches: 10. Drawing the rest from reference TRBV12-5 and TRBJ2-5, the complete variable domain is DARVTQTPRHKVTEMGQEVTMRCQPILGHNTVFWYRQTMMQGLELLAYFRNRAPLDDSGMPKDRFSAEMPDATLATLKIQPSEPRDSAVYFCASGLRLLAGEEETQYFGPGTRLLVL.

The chain carries TRBV28 and TRBJ2-7, with 7 bases matching TRBD2. CDR3 length: 15 amino acids. CDR1 is MDHEN and CDR2 is SYDVKM in the germline V gene. The J segment lost 2 bases and the V segment lost 5 bases, leaving 9 bases of the junction unmatched. The CDR3 sequence: CASSATLARTYEQYF. In DNA form, the CDR3 reads TGTGCCAGCAGTGCCACACTAGCGCGCACCTACGAGCAGTACTTC.

The V gene is TRBV5-1, the J gene TRBJ2-3; perhaps TRBD2 as D (6 bases). CDR1 and CDR2 from the germline V gene are SGHRS and YFSETQ. CDR3 length: 14 amino acids. V was shortened by 3 bases and J by 0 bases, with 8 bases between the two germline ends. CDR3 region: CASSWGDSTDTQYF. CDR3 in DNA: TGCGCCAGCAGCTGGGGGGACAGCACAGATACGCAGTATTTT.

The chain carries TRBV7-6 and TRBJ2-3, with 7 bases matching TRBD2. This CDR3 has 16 residues. Germline-derived CDR1 and CDR2 are SGHVS and FNYEAQ. V lost 3 bases, J lost 3 bases, and 9 bases stayed unmatched. In nucleotides, the CDR3 is TGTGCCAGCAGCTTGCTCAATAAAGCGGGGACAGATACGCAGTATTTT. It translates to CASSLLNKAGTDTQYF.

This chain joins TRBV6-8 and TRBJ1-2; TRBD1 matches at 7 bases. V dropped 5 bases and J dropped 8; count of bases not matched to a gene: 8. The CDR3 extends over 13 amino acids. Germline-derived CDR1 and CDR2 are MNHGY and SAAAGT. The CDR3 is CASSQQGLGGYTF. As DNA, the CDR3 is TGTGCCAGCAGTCAACAGGGGTTAGGGGGCTACACCTTC.

This clone occurred a few times. The chain combines TRBV30 with TRBJ1-5; the match to TRBD1 covers 10 bases. With 3 bases clipped from V and 6 bases from J, the junction kept 2 bases outside the gene matches. The CDR3 sequence is 13 residues long. Per germline, CDR1 GTSNPN and CDR2 SVGIG (reference sequence). The CDR3, as DNA: TGTGCCTGGAGCGGACAGGGGGGTCAGCCCCAGCATTTT. This translates into CAWSGQGGQPQHF.

This clone was counted a few times. This sequence joins TRBV18 and TRBJ2-7; 8 bases match TRBD1. Germline V gene sequence: CDR1 KGHSH, CDR2 LQKENI. The junction had 5 bases not matched to a gene; V was cut back by 3 bases and J by 1 base. This CDR3 has 15 amino acids. CDR3: CASSPPTGDSYEQYF. In nucleotides, the CDR3 is TGTGCCAGCTCACCTCCGACAGGGGATTCCTACGAGCAGTACTTC.

V usage is TRBV18 and J usage is TRBJ1-5; TRBD1 is a possible D gene (6 bases). Germline CDR1 KGHSH, CDR2 LQKENI. V was trimmed by 1 base and J by 4 bases, leaving 8 bases between them. CDR3 size: 14 residues. The CDR3 DNA sequence: TGTGCCAGCTCACCACTAGGGGGTAATCAGCCCCAGCATTTT. Encoded protein: CASSPLGGNQPQHF.

This chain joins TRBV29-1 and TRBJ1-4; maybe TRBD1 (5 bases). The V end lost 6 bases, the J end lost 1 base, and 12 bases lay between the germline ends. Germline V CDR1 and CDR2: SQVTM, ANQGSEA. The CDR3 sequence is 14 residues long. The CDR3 bases are TGCAGCGTCCGCTATGGGGGAACTAATGAAAAACTGTTTTTT. This gives the protein CSVRYGGTNEKLFF.

This clone was seen a handful of times. The J gene is TRBJ1-1, the V gene TRBV11-3; no clear D gene. The CDR3 extends over 16 amino acids. Germline V gives CDR1 SGHNT, CDR2 YENEEA. V was shortened by 2 bases and J by 0 bases, with 13 bases between the two germline ends. This chain's CDR3 is CASSLFGKGVNTEAFF. The DNA of the CDR3 is TGTGCCAGCAGCTTATTCGGGAAGGGAGTGAACACTGAAGCTTTCTTT. The full variable domain, rest sourced from reference TRBV11-3 and TRBJ1-1, is EAGVVQSPRYKIIEKKQPVAFWCNPISGHNTLYWYLQNLGQGPELLIRYENEEAVDDSQLPKDRFSAERLKGVDSTLKIQPAELGDSAVYLCASSLFGKGVNTEAFFGQGTRLTVV.

The rearrangement uses TRBV25-1 and TRBJ1-4; 9 bases line up with TRBD1. Unmatched junction bases numbered 9, after V lost 6 bases and J lost 7 bases. This CDR3 is built from 15 residues. Per germline, CDR1 MGHDK and CDR2 SYGVNS. The CDR3 protein is CASSSGTGWFEKLFF. CDR3 DNA: TGTGCCAGCAGCTCCGGGACAGGGTGGTTTGAAAAACTGTTTTTT.

J is TRBJ2-7 and V is TRBV18; D remains ambiguous. The germline V gene encodes CDR1 KGHSH and CDR2 LQKENI. This CDR3 region has 12 residues. Trimming cost V 1 base and J 7 bases, with 8 bases left between them. Here the CDR3 DNA reads TGTGCCAGCTCACCACTGGGTGGGGAGCAGTACTTC. It translates to CASSPLGGEQYF.

The chain recombines TRBV11-3 with TRBJ2-1, with 9 bases matching TRBD1. Trimming took 3 bases from V and 9 from J; bases not matched to a gene: 9. CDR3 size: 15 residues. Germline lookup yields CDR1 SGHNT and CDR2 YENEEA. The CDR3 sequence: CASSFRDRDEGEQFF. The CDR3 region has the DNA TGTGCCAGCAGCTTTCGGGACAGGGACGAAGGTGAGCAGTTCTTC.